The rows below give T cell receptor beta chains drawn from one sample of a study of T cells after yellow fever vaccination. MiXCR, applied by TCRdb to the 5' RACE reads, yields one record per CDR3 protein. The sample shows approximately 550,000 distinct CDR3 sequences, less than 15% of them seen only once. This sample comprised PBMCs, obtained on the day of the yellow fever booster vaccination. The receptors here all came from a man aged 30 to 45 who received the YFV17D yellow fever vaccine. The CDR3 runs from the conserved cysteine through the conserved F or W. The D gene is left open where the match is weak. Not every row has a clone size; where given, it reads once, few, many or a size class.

CSAWTGSRNTIYF | TGCAGTGCTTGGACAGGGTCTAGAAACACCATATATTTT | TRBV20-1 | NA | TRBJ1-3 | TRBD1 | 13
CAIPIRRDEAGELFF | TGTGCCATCCCCATCAGGAGGGATGAGGCCGGGGAGCTGTTTTTT | TRBV10-3 | few | TRBJ2-2 | NA | 15
CSAREAGGKYNEQFF | TGCAGTGCTAGAGAGGCGGGAGGGAAATACAATGAGCAGTTCTTC | TRBV20-1 | few | TRBJ2-1 | TRBD2 | 15
CASSEASGRAGEQFF | TGTGCCAGCAGTGAGGCTAGCGGGAGGGCGGGTGAGCAGTTCTTC | TRBV12-3/TRBV12-4 | NA | TRBJ2-1 | TRBD2 | 15
CASRRKFPSTDTQYF | TGTGCCAGCAGGAGAAAGTTCCCTAGCACAGATACGCAGTATTTT | TRBV21-1 | NA | TRBJ2-3 | NA | 15
CSASGRGGEQFF | TGCAGTGCTAGTGGCAGGGGAGGAGAGCAGTTCTTC | TRBV20-1 | NA | TRBJ2-1 | NA | 12
CASSLEGGMYTGELFF | TGTGCCAGCAGCTTGGAGGGCGGGATGTACACCGGGGAGCTGTTTTTT | TRBV5-4 | few | TRBJ2-2 | NA | 16
CASSTPGVLAPEQFF | TGTGCCAGTAGTACTCCTGGGGTGCTAGCCCCTGAGCAGTTCTTC | TRBV19 | few | TRBJ2-1 | NA | 15
CATSDSRLAGGAKNEQFF | TGTGCCACCAGTGATTCTCGACTAGCGGGAGGAGCTAAGAATGAGCAGTTCTTC | TRBV24-1 | few | TRBJ2-1 | TRBD2 | 18
CASSVHSGLKNTEAFF | TGCGCCAGCAGCGTCCATTCGGGGCTTAAGAACACTGAAGCTTTCTTT | TRBV5-1 | NA | TRBJ1-1 | NA | 16
CASSATGTSGRIEQFF | TGTGCCAGCAGCGCTACCGGGACTAGCGGGAGGATTGAGCAGTTCTTC | TRBV9 | NA | TRBJ2-1 | TRBD2 | 16
CASRLTSTSGMGETQYF | TGTGCCAGCAGACTAACGTCGACTAGCGGAATGGGGGAGACCCAGTACTTC | TRBV7-2 | many | TRBJ2-5 | TRBD2 | 17
CSGRAFYGYTF | TGCAGTGGCCGGGCCTTCTATGGCTACACCTTC | TRBV20-1 | NA | TRBJ1-2 | NA | 11
CASSVQGLLQETQYF | TGCGCCAGCTCGGTGCAGGGTCTGCTTCAAGAGACCCAGTACTTC | TRBV5-1 | NA | TRBJ2-5 | NA | 15
CASTSVAGANVLTF | TGCGCCAGTACTTCAGTGGCTGGGGCCAACGTCCTGACTTTC | TRBV5-1 | NA | TRBJ2-6 | NA | 14
CASSSTRDTPYEQYF | TGCGCCAGCAGCTCAACCCGGGACACTCCCTACGAGCAGTACTTC | TRBV5-1 | many | TRBJ2-7 | NA | 15
CASSFQGVETQYF | TGTGCCAGCAGTTTTCAAGGGGTCGAGACCCAGTACTTC | TRBV28 | few | TRBJ2-5 | NA | 13
CASNLPAAVPNEQFF | TGTGCCAGCAACCTTCCCGCGGCAGTCCCCAATGAGCAGTTCTTC | TRBV7-2 | few | TRBJ2-1 | NA | 15
CASSQGSRDRRETQYF | TGTGCCAGCAGCCAAGGGTCCCGGGACCGAAGAGAGACCCAGTACTTC | TRBV14 | NA | TRBJ2-5 | NA | 16
CASSQVTGTGAYEQYF | TGTGCCAGCAGCCAAGTTACCGGGACAGGGGCCTACGAGCAGTACTTC | TRBV14 | NA | TRBJ2-7 | TRBD1 | 16
CASTYDSGANVLTF | TGTGCCAGCACATATGACTCTGGGGCCAACGTCCTGACTTTC | TRBV27 | few | TRBJ2-6 | NA | 14
CASSPPGGYTGELFF | TGTGCCAGCAGCCCACCGGGTGGGTACACCGGGGAGCTGTTTTTT | TRBV6-2/TRBV6-3 | NA | TRBJ2-2 | NA | 15
CASSRSLAGSLNEQFF | TGCGCCAGCAGCCGATCACTAGCCGGGTCCCTCAATGAGCAGTTCTTC | TRBV5-1 | few | TRBJ2-1 | NA | 16
CASSNRPEYGYTF | TGTGCCAGCAGTAACCGTCCCGAGTATGGCTACACCTTC | TRBV6-5 | NA | TRBJ1-2 | NA | 13
CASSLAGVGDTQYF | TGTGCCAGCAGCTTAGCGGGAGTTGGAGATACGCAGTATTTT | TRBV12-3/TRBV12-4 | many | TRBJ2-3 | TRBD2 | 14
CASSLGGTGTHEQFF | TGCGCCAGCAGCCTTGGGGGGACAGGGACCCATGAGCAGTTCTTC | TRBV5-1 | many | TRBJ2-1 | TRBD1 | 15
CSARDFSGTFYEQYF | TGCAGTGCTAGAGATTTTAGCGGAACGTTCTACGAGCAGTACTTC | TRBV20-1 | few | TRBJ2-7 | NA | 15
CASSPTSGHNNEQFF | TGTGCCAGCAGCCCGACTAGCGGGCACAACAATGAGCAGTTCTTC | TRBV7-2 | few | TRBJ2-1 | TRBD2 | 15
CASSRATSTYEQYF | TGTGCCAGCAGCCGCGCCACTAGCACATACGAGCAGTACTTC | TRBV3-1 | NA | TRBJ2-7 | NA | 14
CASSPNGLSGTGELFF | TGCGCCAGCAGCCCGAACGGACTCTCGGGTACCGGGGAGCTGTTTTTT | TRBV5-1 | few | TRBJ2-2 | NA | 16
CASSLSVGRTREAFF | TGTGCCAGCAGCTTAAGCGTCGGTCGGACAAGGGAAGCTTTCTTT | TRBV7-6 | NA | TRBJ1-1 | NA | 15
CSAREPKGNEQYF | TGCAGTGCTAGAGAGCCTAAAGGGAACGAGCAGTACTTC | TRBV20-1 | few | TRBJ2-7 | NA | 13
CASSLQQEDGYTF | TGTGCCAGCAGCTTGCAACAGGAGGATGGCTACACCTTC | TRBV7-3 | many | TRBJ1-2 | NA | 13
CASSLVEVGGYTF | TGTGCCAGCAGCTTAGTTGAGGTTGGTGGCTACACCTTC | TRBV7-8 | NA | TRBJ1-2 | NA | 13
CASRQGRENTEAFF | TGTGCCAGCCGCCAAGGACGGGAGAACACTGAAGCTTTCTTT | TRBV18 | few | TRBJ1-1 | NA | 14
CATSRADSPNEKLFF | TGTGCCACCAGCAGAGCGGACAGCCCAAATGAAAAACTGTTTTTT | TRBV15 | NA | TRBJ1-4 | NA | 15
CASSFGGATFNEQFF | TGTGCCAGCAGCTTTGGGGGGGCTACTTTTAATGAGCAGTTCTTC | TRBV7-8 | NA | TRBJ2-1 | NA | 15
CASSNAGGVYGYTF | TGTGCCAGCAGCAACGCCGGTGGAGTCTATGGCTACACCTTC | TRBV7-2 | many | TRBJ1-2 | NA | 14
CASSNGRAANEQFF | TGTGCCAGCAGCAACGGGAGGGCCGCCAATGAGCAGTTCTTC | TRBV27 | NA | TRBJ2-1 | TRBD2 | 14
CASIGGSRDRVLHF | TGTGCCTCAATCGGGGGTTCCCGGGACAGGGTTCTCCACTTT | TRBV2 | few | TRBJ1-6 | TRBD1 | 14
CASRRQGGTDTQYF | TGTGCCAGCAGGCGACAGGGAGGCACAGATACGCAGTATTTT | TRBV6-1 | few | TRBJ2-3 | TRBD1 | 14
CASSYSSANTEAFF | TGTGCCAGCAGTTACTCGTCCGCGAACACTGAAGCTTTCTTT | TRBV6-5 | NA | TRBJ1-1 | NA | 14
CASRGQGRDTIYF | TGTGCCAGCAGAGGACAGGGTCGGGACACCATATATTTT | TRBV25-1 | few | TRBJ1-3 | TRBD1 | 13
CASSLSGLAGNF | TGTGCCAGCAGCTTATCCGGACTAGCGGGAAATTTC | TRBV7-2 | few | TRBJ2-7 | TRBD2 | 12
CASSQGTDRDVSYNEQFF | TGTGCCAGCAGCCAAGGGACAGACAGGGACGTTTCCTACAATGAGCAGTTCTTC | TRBV3-1 | NA | TRBJ2-1 | TRBD1 | 18
CASSLPVGYEQYF | TGTGCCAGCAGCTTACCCGTAGGCTACGAGCAGTACTTC | TRBV7-2 | few | TRBJ2-7 | NA | 13
CASSLVRGDTQYF | TGTGCCAGCAGCTTAGTCAGGGGGGATACGCAGTATTTT | TRBV7-2 | NA | TRBJ2-3 | TRBD1 | 13
CASSVSFQGAGYEQFF | TGTGCCAGCAGCGTAAGTTTTCAGGGAGCGGGATATGAGCAGTTCTTC | TRBV9 | few | TRBJ2-1 | TRBD2 | 16
CASIPDPGQGAYEQYF | TGCGCCAGCATCCCGGACCCCGGACAGGGGGCCTACGAGCAGTACTTC | TRBV5-1 | few | TRBJ2-7 | TRBD1 | 16
CASRDTYSYEQYF | TGTGCTAGTAGAGACACCTACTCCTACGAGCAGTACTTC | TRBV12-5 | NA | TRBJ2-7 | NA | 13
CSERGTYTGELFF | TGTTCGGAGCGCGGGACCTACACCGGGGAGCTGTTTTTT | TRBV6-2/TRBV6-3 | few | TRBJ2-2 | NA | 13
CTCSFGLAGGPRYNEQFF | TGTACCTGCAGTTTTGGACTAGCGGGAGGGCCTCGGTACAATGAGCAGTTCTTC | TRBV3-1 | NA | TRBJ2-1 | TRBD2 | 18
CAWGPGTGTDTQYF | TGTGCCTGGGGCCCGGGGACAGGCACAGATACGCAGTATTTT | TRBV30 | NA | TRBJ2-3 | TRBD1 | 14
CASSQTSGSRMNEQFF | TGTGCCAGCAGCCAGACTAGCGGGAGTCGAATGAATGAGCAGTTCTTC | TRBV7-8 | few | TRBJ2-1 | TRBD2 | 16
CASSFVASGNTIYF | TGTGCCAGCAGTTTTGTGGCCTCTGGAAACACCATATATTTT | TRBV28 | NA | TRBJ1-3 | NA | 14